These T cell receptor beta chains were read from a single sample in a study of PD-1 blockade in classical Hodgkin lymphoma. The table came from immunoSEQ multiplex PCR; TCRdb's copy has only in-frame clones and leaves some out. The sample records 75,000 to 100,000 clones, 81% being singletons. The starting material was peripheral blood mononuclear cells (PBMCs), obtained before the second cycle of nivolumab. These TCRs come from a human donor with classical Hodgkin lymphoma. Both conserved end residues are part of each CDR3. Each record gives: V gene, D gene, J gene, clone size, CDR3 DNA, CDR3 protein. A D gene is named only where the DNA matches it firmly. Not all rows give a size; the values are once, few, many and, for expanded clones, a class.

V gene: TRBV28
D gene: TRBD1
J gene: TRBJ1-1
clone size: NA
CDR3 DNA: TGTGCCAGCAGACCCGGGACAGGGGGCTTGGCTGAAGCTTTCTTT
CDR3 protein: CASRPGTGGLAEAFF

V gene: TRBV19
D gene: NA
J gene: TRBJ1-1
clone size: NA
CDR3 DNA: TGTGCCAGTAGCCCAGGAAGGACTGAAGCTTTCTTT
CDR3 protein: CASSPGRTEAFF

V gene: TRBV2
D gene: TRBD1
J gene: TRBJ2-2
clone size: NA
CDR3 DNA: TGTGCCAGCAGTGAAAGGGGGCCGAACACCGGGGAGCTGTTTTTT
CDR3 protein: CASSERGPNTGELFF

V gene: TRBV6-1
D gene: NA
J gene: TRBJ1-4
clone size: NA
CDR3 DNA: TGTGCCAGCAGTGAACGATGGGTAGCTAATGAAAAACTGTTTTTT
CDR3 protein: CASSERWVANEKLFF

V gene: TRBV28
D gene: TRBD2
J gene: TRBJ2-7
clone size: NA
CDR3 DNA: TGTGCCAGCCGGAACGGCCTAGCGGGAGTGAACGAGCAGTACTTC
CDR3 protein: CASRNGLAGVNEQYF

V gene: TRBV9
D gene: NA
J gene: TRBJ2-3
clone size: NA
CDR3 DNA: TGTGCCAGCAGCGTAGGCCTAGCAGCTAGCACAGATACGCAGTATTTT
CDR3 protein: CASSVGLAASTDTQYF

V gene: TRBV19
D gene: NA
J gene: TRBJ2-2
clone size: NA
CDR3 DNA: TGTGCCAGTCAACCCCAGGGGGGAGGCACCGGGGAGCTGTTTTTT
CDR3 protein: CASQPQGGGTGELFF

V gene: TRBV10-3
D gene: TRBD2
J gene: TRBJ2-2
clone size: NA
CDR3 DNA: TGTGCCATCAGTGAGTGGGCGGGAGGTACCGGGGAGCTGTTTTTT
CDR3 protein: CAISEWAGGTGELFF

V gene: TRBV9
D gene: NA
J gene: TRBJ1-2
clone size: NA
CDR3 DNA: TGTGCCAGCAGCCCTACGACAGCCTCGGATGGCTACACCTTC
CDR3 protein: CASSPTTASDGYTF

V gene: TRBV2
D gene: NA
J gene: TRBJ1-1
clone size: NA
CDR3 DNA: TGTGCCAGCAACAAACAGGGGAACACTGAAGCTTTCTTT
CDR3 protein: CASNKQGNTEAFF

V gene: TRBV30
D gene: NA
J gene: TRBJ2-1
clone size: few
CDR3 DNA: TGTGCCTGGAGTGTAGGAGGAAGGAGGTCCGATGAGCAGTTCTTC
CDR3 protein: CAWSVGGRRSDEQFF

V gene: TRBV5-6
D gene: TRBD1
J gene: TRBJ2-1
clone size: many
CDR3 DNA: TGTGCCAGCAGCTTGAGACAGGGGGCGTTTAATGAGCAGTTCTTC
CDR3 protein: CASSLRQGAFNEQFF

V gene: TRBV19
D gene: TRBD1
J gene: TRBJ1-5
clone size: NA
CDR3 DNA: TGTGCCAGTAGGAAGGGGACAGGGTTCAATCAGCCCCAGCATTTT
CDR3 protein: CASRKGTGFNQPQHF

V gene: TRBV5-1
D gene: NA
J gene: TRBJ2-6
clone size: NA
CDR3 DNA: TGCGCCAGCAGCTTGGAGGTCACCGGCTCTGGGGCCAACGTCCTGACTTTC
CDR3 protein: CASSLEVTGSGANVLTF

V gene: TRBV28
D gene: NA
J gene: TRBJ2-7
clone size: NA
CDR3 DNA: TGTGCCAGCAGTGAAAGGGCCTCGGGGGCCTACGAGCAGTACTTC
CDR3 protein: CASSERASGAYEQYF

V gene: TRBV19
D gene: NA
J gene: TRBJ1-2
clone size: NA
CDR3 DNA: TGTGCCAGTAGTATACCCGGGATCGGTGGCTACACCTTC
CDR3 protein: CASSIPGIGGYTF

V gene: TRBV25-1
D gene: TRBD1
J gene: TRBJ2-2
clone size: NA
CDR3 DNA: TGTGCCAGCAGTGATCCGGGACAGGGTAACACCGGGGAGCTGTTTTTT
CDR3 protein: CASSDPGQGNTGELFF

V gene: TRBV5-1
D gene: NA
J gene: TRBJ2-2
clone size: NA
CDR3 DNA: TGCGCCAGCAGCTTGGACACCAACACCGGGGAGCTGTTTTTT
CDR3 protein: CASSLDTNTGELFF

V gene: TRBV5-4
D gene: NA
J gene: TRBJ2-3
clone size: NA
CDR3 DNA: TGTGCCAGCAGCTTACAGGGAGTTAATACGCAGTATTTT
CDR3 protein: CASSLQGVNTQYF

V gene: TRBV29-1
D gene: NA
J gene: TRBJ2-7
clone size: NA
CDR3 DNA: TGCAGCGCCGAAGGTAGCTCCTACGAGCAGTACTTC
CDR3 protein: CSAEGSSYEQYF

V gene: TRBV19
D gene: NA
J gene: TRBJ2-3
clone size: once
CDR3 DNA: TGTGCCAGTAGCCCAAGCTGGGGCACAGATACGCAGTATTTT
CDR3 protein: CASSPSWGTDTQYF

V gene: TRBV7-9
D gene: NA
J gene: TRBJ1-4
clone size: NA
CDR3 DNA: TGTGCCAGCAGTAGTTTAGGGAGTGGCGAAAAACTGTTTTTT
CDR3 protein: CASSSLGSGEKLFF

V gene: TRBV7-3
D gene: TRBD1
J gene: TRBJ1-2
clone size: NA
CDR3 DNA: TGTGCCAGCAGCTTGGCCGGGACAGGGGATAACGCCTATGGCTACACCTTC
CDR3 protein: CASSLAGTGDNAYGYTF

V gene: TRBV30
D gene: TRBD1
J gene: TRBJ2-7
clone size: NA
CDR3 DNA: TGTGCCTGGAGTATAGGGACAGCCTACGAGCAGTACTTC
CDR3 protein: CAWSIGTAYEQYF

V gene: TRBV6-1
D gene: NA
J gene: TRBJ2-2
clone size: NA
CDR3 DNA: TGTGCCAGCAGTGAATTCAGTAAGGGTTCGGGGACCGGGGAGCTGTTTTTT
CDR3 protein: CASSEFSKGSGTGELFF

V gene: TRBV6-5
D gene: TRBD1
J gene: TRBJ1-2
clone size: few
CDR3 DNA: TGTGCCAGCAGCATAGACAGGGGAGGAGGCTACACCTTC
CDR3 protein: CASSIDRGGGYTF

V gene: TRBV5-1
D gene: NA
J gene: TRBJ1-1
clone size: NA
CDR3 DNA: TGCGCCAGCAGCTTGGCACCCCAAATGGGAGTGAACACTGAAGCTTTCTTT
CDR3 protein: CASSLAPQMGVNTEAFF

V gene: TRBV5-1
D gene: TRBD1
J gene: TRBJ1-5
clone size: NA
CDR3 DNA: TGCGCCAGCAGCCCGACAGGGGGGGCTCACCCCCAGCATTTT
CDR3 protein: CASSPTGGAHPQHF

V gene: TRBV6-5
D gene: NA
J gene: TRBJ1-4
clone size: few
CDR3 DNA: TGTGCCAGCAGTTACGGGACGAATGAAAAACTGTTTTTT
CDR3 protein: CASSYGTNEKLFF

V gene: TRBV29-1
D gene: NA
J gene: TRBJ2-5
clone size: NA
CDR3 DNA: TGCAGCGTTGAATCGCTTGGGGTCCAAGAGACCCAGTACTTC
CDR3 protein: CSVESLGVQETQYF

V gene: TRBV7-2
D gene: NA
J gene: TRBJ2-7
clone size: NA
CDR3 DNA: TGTGCCAGCACCCGGGGGGGAGGGGGCGGTCACGAGCAGTACTTC
CDR3 protein: CASTRGGGGGHEQYF

V gene: TRBV28
D gene: NA
J gene: TRBJ1-2
clone size: NA
CDR3 DNA: TGTGCCAGCAGTAGGACAATGTGGTATGGCTACACCTTC
CDR3 protein: CASSRTMWYGYTF

V gene: TRBV27
D gene: TRBD2
J gene: TRBJ2-3
clone size: NA
CDR3 DNA: TGTGCCAGCAGTTTACTCCGGACTAGCGCGAGAAATACGCAGTATTTT
CDR3 protein: CASSLLRTSARNTQYF

V gene: TRBV2
D gene: TRBD1
J gene: TRBJ1-1
clone size: few
CDR3 DNA: TGTGCCAGCAGTTCGGGACAGGGGGCTTTCTTT
CDR3 protein: CASSSGQGAFF

V gene: TRBV5-1
D gene: TRBD2
J gene: TRBJ2-7
clone size: NA
CDR3 DNA: TGCGCCAGCGGGGGTACGGGACTAGCCCCGGCTAAGCAGTACTTC
CDR3 protein: CASGGTGLAPAKQYF

V gene: TRBV21-1
D gene: NA
J gene: TRBJ1-2
clone size: medium-sized
CDR3 DNA: TGTGCCACCAAGAGAGACAGGGATGGCTACACCTTC
CDR3 protein: CATKRDRDGYTF

V gene: TRBV5-1
D gene: NA
J gene: TRBJ1-1
clone size: once
CDR3 DNA: TGCGCCAGCAGCTTGGGAATGGGAACTGAAGCTTTCTTT
CDR3 protein: CASSLGMGTEAFF

V gene: TRBV7-9
D gene: TRBD2
J gene: TRBJ2-5
clone size: few
CDR3 DNA: TGTGCCAGCAGCGCCGGGACTAGGAGACAAGAGACCCAGTACTTC
CDR3 protein: CASSAGTRRQETQYF

V gene: TRBV30
D gene: NA
J gene: TRBJ2-2
clone size: few
CDR3 DNA: TGTGCCTGGAAAGGGGACGGGGAGCTGTTTTTT
CDR3 protein: CAWKGDGELFF

V gene: TRBV2
D gene: TRBD2
J gene: TRBJ2-1
clone size: few
CDR3 DNA: TGTGCCAGCAGTGAATTAGCAGCGGGAGGGCCGAATGAGCAGTTCTTC
CDR3 protein: CASSELAAGGPNEQFF

V gene: TRBV7-7
D gene: NA
J gene: TRBJ2-5
clone size: NA
CDR3 DNA: TGTGCCAGCAGCTTAGCCTGGCAAGAGACCCAGTACTTC
CDR3 protein: CASSLAWQETQYF